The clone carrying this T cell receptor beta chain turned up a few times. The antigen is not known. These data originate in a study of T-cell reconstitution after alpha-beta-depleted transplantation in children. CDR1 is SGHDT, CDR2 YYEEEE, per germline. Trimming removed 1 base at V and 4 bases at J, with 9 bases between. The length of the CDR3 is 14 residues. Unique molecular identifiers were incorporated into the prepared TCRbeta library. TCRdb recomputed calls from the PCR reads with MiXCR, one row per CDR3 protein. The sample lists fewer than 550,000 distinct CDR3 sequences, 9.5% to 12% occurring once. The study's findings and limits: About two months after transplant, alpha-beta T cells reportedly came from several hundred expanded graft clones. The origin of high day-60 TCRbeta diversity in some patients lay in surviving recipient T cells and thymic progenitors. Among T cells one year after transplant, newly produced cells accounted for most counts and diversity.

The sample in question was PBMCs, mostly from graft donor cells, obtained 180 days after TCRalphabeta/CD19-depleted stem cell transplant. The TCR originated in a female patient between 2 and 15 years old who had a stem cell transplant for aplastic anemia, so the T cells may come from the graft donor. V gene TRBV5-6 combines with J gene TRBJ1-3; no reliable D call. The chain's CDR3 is CASSLRATGNTIYF. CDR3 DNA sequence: TGTGCCAGCAGCTTGAGGGCCACAGGAAACACCATATATTTT.